A single sample gave rise to the 19 T cell receptor beta chains below, sequenced in a study of blood T cell repertoires in COVID-19. Assay: immunoSEQ multiplex PCR; the TCRdb copy retains only in-frame clones and omits some. This sample has about 480,000 clones, with around 88% found just once. The source material was peripheral blood. These receptors were collected from a woman aged 50 to 60 with COVID-19, enrolled during active disease.

V and J are TRBV29-1 and TRBJ1-1, with unresolved D. This CDR3 comprises 16 residues. V was clipped by 6 bases and J by 0 bases, with 20 bases between them. The germline CDR1 and CDR2 sequences are SQVTM and ANQGSEA. The CDR3 region is CSVVATLTGMNTEAFF. The CDR3 DNA reads as TGCAGCGTCGTGGCGACATTGACGGGAATGAACACTGAAGCTTTCTTT.

This chain links TRBV30 with TRBJ1-5; D is undetermined. CDR3 length equals 12 residues. CDR1 and CDR2 (germline): GTSNPN, SVGIG (reference sequence). The V and J ends lost 1 base and 7 bases respectively, with 8 bases between them. Here the CDR3 reads CAWSASSQPQHF. The DNA for the CDR3 is TGTGCCTGGAGTGCGTCGTCCCAGCCCCAGCATTTT.

The V call is TRBV19, the J call TRBJ1-1, with D possibly being TRBD1 (5 bases). This CDR3 has 14 residues. The germline V and J ends were trimmed by 5 bases and 6 bases, with 16 bases remaining between them. Germline V lookup: CDR1 LNHDA, CDR2 SQIVND (reference sequence). The DNA of the CDR3 is TGTGCCAGTAGTCCCCCGGCGCGGGGGTCTGAAGCTTTCTTT. This encodes CASSPPARGSEAFF.

The rearrangement links TRBV7-2 to TRBJ2-5; unclear D gene. V lost 6 bases, J lost 2 bases, and 10 bases lay in between. The germline gives CDR1 SGHTA, CDR2 FQGNSA. This CDR3 region has 13 residues. CDR3 loop: CASSQMRQETQYF. The CDR3 DNA is TGTGCCAGCAGTCAGATGAGGCAAGAGACCCAGTACTTC.

The chain uses TRBV10-2 and TRBJ1-2; D is possibly TRBD1 (5 bases). Trimming cost V 7 bases and J 4 bases, with 22 bases left between them. This CDR3 has 16 amino acids. Germline V gene lookup returns CDR1 WSHSY and CDR2 SAAADI. CDR3 in amino acids: CASIRLGREGAYGYTF. The CDR3, as DNA: TGCGCCAGCATACGACTTGGAAGGGAAGGGGCCTATGGCTACACCTTC.

The chain uses TRBV20-1 and TRBJ2-1; the D is unclear. CDR1 and CDR2 (germline): DFQATT, SNEGSKA (reference sequence). V lost 3 bases to trimming and J lost 9 bases, with 12 bases between them. The CDR3 sequence is 12 residues long. The CDR3 bases are TGCAGTGCTAGTTCTCTCCCCAGTGAGCAGTTCTTC. Protein product: CSASSLPSEQFF.

The rearrangement uses TRBV28 and TRBJ1-3; unclear D gene. CDR1 and CDR2 (germline): MDHEN, SYDVKM. The germline V and J ends were trimmed by 3 bases and 0 bases, with 33 bases remaining between them. The CDR3 is 23 amino acids. CDR3 nucleotides: TGTGCCAGCAGTTTTTTGGCGGGTTGGACCGAAGCTGCACAATGGAGCTCTGGAAACACCATATATTTT. This sequence encodes CASSFLAGWTEAAQWSSGNTIYF.

V gene TRBV6-5 combines with J gene TRBJ1-2; D is perhaps TRBD1 (5 bases). V gave up 5 bases and J gave up 2 bases, with 15 bases separating them. This CDR3 has 15 amino acids. Looked up from germline, CDR1 is MNHEY and CDR2 is SVGAGI. This CDR3 reads CASSRDDRPNYGYTF. CDR3 bases: TGTGCCAGCAGTCGCGACGACAGACCCAACTATGGCTACACCTTC.

The V and J genes are TRBV7-8 and TRBJ2-1; 13 nucleotides line up with TRBD2. Per the germline V gene, CDR1 is SGHVS and CDR2 is FQNEAQ. CDR3 length: 14 residues. The junction had 4 bases not matched to a gene; V was cut back by 10 bases and J by 4 bases. CDR3 protein: CATLLAGGYNEQFF. The DNA for the CDR3 is TGTGCCACCCTACTAGCGGGGGGGTACAATGAGCAGTTCTTC.

The chain combines TRBV5-4 with TRBJ1-2, with D possibly TRBD1 on 6 matching bases. The CDR3 is 12 amino acids. Germline-derived CDR1 and CDR2 are SGHNT and YYREEE (reference sequence). Trimming took off 7 bases at V and 2 bases at J, with 9 bases between the two ends. Here the CDR3 reads CASGQGNYGYTF. The CDR3 DNA is TGTGCCAGCGGCCAGGGGAACTATGGCTACACCTTC.

V is TRBV6-5 and J is TRBJ1-2; D is perhaps TRBD1 (6 bases). The germline V gene has CDR1 MNHEY and CDR2 SVGAGI. The CDR3 has 14 amino acids. V lost 6 bases and J 2 bases, leaving 13 bases between the germline ends. CDR3 protein: CASSPRTENYGYTF. In nucleotides, the CDR3 is TGTGCCAGCAGCCCAAGGACAGAAAACTATGGCTACACCTTC.

The V and J genes are TRBV25-1 and TRBJ1-2, with TRBD1 identical over 7 bases. Germline CDR1 is MGHDK and CDR2 is SYGVNS. The CDR3 contains 14 residues. J lost 10 bases, V lost 1 base, and 9 bases had no gene match. Written as DNA, the CDR3 is TGTGCCAGCAGTGAATTTCGACAGGGAAGTGCCTACACCTTC. The encoded protein is CASSEFRQGSAYTF.

The CDR3 region has the DNA TGTGCCAGCAGCCTTCGGGACACCATTAGCACAGATACGCAGTATTTT. Translation: CASSLRDTISTDTQYF. V is TRBV7-6 and J is TRBJ2-3; tentative D call: TRBD1 (6 bases). Between the trimmed V and J ends, which lost 5 bases and 0 bases, there was a span of 15 bases. CDR1 and CDR2 (germline): SGHVS, FNYEAQ. CDR3 length: 16 residues.

The CDR3 loop reads CAISVRGANYGYTF. DNA of the CDR3: TGTGCCATCAGTGTACGGGGGGCCAACTATGGCTACACCTTC. This rearrangement joins TRBV10-3 to TRBJ1-2, with D maybe TRBD1 (6 bases). The CDR3 runs 14 residues. Germline CDR1 ENHRY, CDR2 SYGVKD. The V end was cut by 4 bases, the J end by 2 bases, with 11 bases between.

Note on this clone: Additional DNA sequences in this sample encode the identical CDR3. The chain employs TRBV27 and TRBJ2-7; 7 nucleotides line up with TRBD2. The V and J ends lost 5 bases and 1 base, in that order; junction bases with no gene match: 2. The CDR3 is made up of 13 amino acids. Germline lookup yields CDR1 MNHEY and CDR2 SMNVEV (reference sequence). CDR3 DNA: TGTGCCAGCAGTCTGGGAGGGTCCTACGAGCAGTACTTC. It yields the protein CASSLGGSYEQYF.

This clone was counted once. The J gene is TRBJ1-2, the V gene TRBV5-4; D is unresolved. The CDR3 is made up of 13 amino acids. V lost 2 bases, J lost 4 bases, and 9 bases lay in between. Germline-derived CDR1 and CDR2 are SGHNT and YYREEE (reference sequence). The CDR3 region has the DNA TGTGCCAGCAGCTTCGCAGGTCCCTATGGCTACACCTTC. Protein product: CASSFAGPYGYTF.

The V call is TRBV6-2 or TRBV6-3, the J call TRBJ2-3; a possible D gene is TRBD1 (5 bases). V dropped 2 bases and J dropped 6 bases, with 12 bases sitting between them. Germline V gives CDR1 MNHEY, CDR2 SVGEGT. This CDR3 has 14 amino acids. CDR3: CASSYRGLGDTQYF. DNA for the CDR3: TGTGCCAGCAGTTACAGGGGCCTAGGGGATACGCAGTATTTT.

V gene TRBV10-1 combines with J gene TRBJ2-3; weak D call: TRBD2 (6 bases). Germline CDR1 is WNHNN and CDR2 is SYGVQD (reference sequence). V was cut by 2 bases and J by 2 bases, with 11 bases left in between. This CDR3 is 15 amino acids long. CDR3 in DNA: TGCGCCAGCAGTGAGGGGCGGGACCTCACAGATACGCAGTATTTT. It translates to CASSEGRDLTDTQYF.

J is TRBJ2-7 and V is TRBV2; TRBD1 matches 7 bases. The CDR3 extends over 16 amino acids. CDR1 and CDR2 from the germline V gene are SNHLY and FYNNEI. After removal of 2 bases from V and 2 bases from J, the junction contained 9 bases not matched to a gene. The CDR3 loop is CASSENPQGSTYEQYF. In DNA, the CDR3 is TGTGCCAGCAGTGAAAACCCACAGGGGTCAACCTACGAGCAGTACTTC.